These T cell receptor beta chains were read from a single sample in a study of blood T cell repertoires in COVID-19. The protocol was immunoSEQ multiplex PCR, while the TCRdb copy is restricted to in-frame clones and leaves out a portion. The repertoire includes 300,000 to 400,000 clones, about nine tenths of them detected once, and 1.5% to 2% sits in the top ten. The sequenced material came from peripheral blood. Receptor source: a woman between 25 and 40 years old with COVID-19, enrolled during active disease. Each CDR3 is given with its conserved first and last residue. Each record gives: J gene, clone size, D gene, V gene, CDR3 protein, CDR3 DNA. A D gene is named only where the DNA matches it firmly. A clone size is listed for some rows: how often the clone was seen (once, few, many), or a class if it is expanded.

j_call: TRBJ1-5
clone_size: once
d_call: NA
v_call: TRBV30
cdr3_aa: CAWSVDPGDSNQPQHF
cdr3_nt: TGTGCCTGGAGTGTAGACCCCGGGGATAGCAATCAGCCCCAGCATTTT

j_call: TRBJ2-2
clone_size: NA
d_call: NA
v_call: TRBV3-1/TRBV3-2
cdr3_aa: CASSQGLAGLFF
cdr3_nt: TGTGCCAGCAGCCAAGGTCTAGCTGGGCTGTTTTTT

j_call: TRBJ2-3
clone_size: NA
d_call: TRBD2
v_call: TRBV2
cdr3_aa: CATTGQGSGATDTQYF
cdr3_nt: TGTGCCACTACGGGGCAGGGTAGCGGGGCCACAGATACGCAGTATTTT

j_call: TRBJ1-3
clone_size: NA
d_call: NA
v_call: TRBV7-2
cdr3_aa: CASSLAGGSGNTIYF
cdr3_nt: TGTGCCAGCAGCTTAGCGGGGGGCTCTGGAAACACCATATATTTT

j_call: TRBJ2-1
clone_size: NA
d_call: TRBD2
v_call: TRBV4-2
cdr3_aa: CASSRTSGTPYNEQFF
cdr3_nt: TGTGCCAGCAGCCGTACAAGCGGGACCCCTTACAATGAGCAGTTCTTC

j_call: TRBJ2-1
clone_size: once
d_call: NA
v_call: TRBV29-1
cdr3_aa: CSVDGSSYNEQFF
cdr3_nt: TGCAGCGTTGACGGGAGCTCCTACAATGAGCAGTTCTTC

j_call: TRBJ1-5
clone_size: NA
d_call: NA
v_call: TRBV30
cdr3_aa: CAWSGQSNQPQHF
cdr3_nt: TGTGCCTGGAGTGGGCAGAGCAATCAGCCCCAGCATTTT

j_call: TRBJ2-5
clone_size: once
d_call: NA
v_call: TRBV5-1
cdr3_aa: CASFQGYGTQYF
cdr3_nt: TGCGCCAGCTTCCAGGGGTACGGGACCCAGTACTTC

j_call: TRBJ1-3
clone_size: NA
d_call: NA
v_call: TRBV18
cdr3_aa: CASSPQRSNPRDTIYF
cdr3_nt: TGTGCCAGCTCACCCCAACGCAGTAATCCACGGGACACCATATATTTT

j_call: TRBJ2-3
clone_size: NA
d_call: NA
v_call: TRBV11-2
cdr3_aa: CASSLDAPAWTSTDTQYF
cdr3_nt: TGTGCCAGCAGCTTAGATGCCCCAGCCTGGACTAGCACAGATACGCAGTATTTT

j_call: TRBJ1-2
clone_size: NA
d_call: NA
v_call: TRBV27
cdr3_aa: CASSLGLGVGFYGYTF
cdr3_nt: TGTGCCAGCAGTTTAGGCCTCGGGGTGGGTTTCTATGGCTACACCTTC

j_call: TRBJ1-5
clone_size: NA
d_call: NA
v_call: TRBV6-1
cdr3_aa: CASSEVGDPNQPQHF
cdr3_nt: TGTGCCAGCAGTGAGGTGGGAGACCCCAATCAGCCCCAGCATTTT

j_call: TRBJ2-1
clone_size: NA
d_call: TRBD1
v_call: TRBV6-4
cdr3_aa: CASSDQPGQGINEQFF
cdr3_nt: TGTGCCAGCAGTGACCAACCGGGACAGGGGATCAATGAGCAGTTCTTC

j_call: TRBJ2-1
clone_size: NA
d_call: NA
v_call: TRBV5-1
cdr3_aa: CASSPAGTLYNEQFF
cdr3_nt: TGCGCCAGCAGCCCGGCAGGGACTCTCTACAATGAGCAGTTCTTC

j_call: TRBJ1-4
clone_size: NA
d_call: NA
v_call: TRBV15
cdr3_aa: CATSRALEEKLFF
cdr3_nt: TGTGCCACCAGCAGAGCGTTGGAGGAAAAACTGTTTTTT

j_call: TRBJ2-1
clone_size: NA
d_call: NA
v_call: TRBV23-1
cdr3_aa: CVEGGGGWFF
cdr3_nt: TGCGTCGAAGGGGGGGGAGGCTGGTTCTTC

j_call: TRBJ1-5
clone_size: NA
d_call: TRBD1
v_call: TRBV6-1
cdr3_aa: CASSDWTGASQPQHF
cdr3_nt: TGTGCCAGCAGTGATTGGACAGGGGCTAGTCAGCCCCAGCATTTT

j_call: TRBJ2-2
clone_size: NA
d_call: TRBD2
v_call: TRBV3-1/TRBV3-2
cdr3_aa: CASSQEGGGNTGELFF
cdr3_nt: TGTGCCAGCAGCCAAGAGGGCGGGGGGAACACCGGGGAGCTGTTTTTT

j_call: TRBJ2-3
clone_size: once
d_call: TRBD2
v_call: TRBV13
cdr3_aa: CASSQSGGFTDTQYF
cdr3_nt: TGTGCCAGCAGCCAAAGCGGGGGATTCACAGATACGCAGTATTTT

j_call: TRBJ1-1
clone_size: NA
d_call: NA
v_call: TRBV9
cdr3_aa: CASSPEVLNTEAFF
cdr3_nt: TGTGCCAGCAGCCCCGAGGTGCTGAACACTGAAGCTTTCTTT

j_call: TRBJ2-7
clone_size: NA
d_call: TRBD1
v_call: TRBV7-8
cdr3_aa: CASSSTRRQGLYEQYF
cdr3_nt: TGTGCCAGCAGCTCTACCCGGAGACAGGGTTTGTACGAGCAGTACTTC

j_call: TRBJ2-3
clone_size: once
d_call: TRBD2
v_call: TRBV2
cdr3_aa: CASTPGGGTDTQYF
cdr3_nt: TGTGCCAGCACCCCGGGGGGGGGCACAGATACGCAGTATTTT

j_call: TRBJ1-3
clone_size: NA
d_call: NA
v_call: TRBV11-2
cdr3_aa: CASSLVSGFSGNTIYF
cdr3_nt: TGTGCCAGCAGCTTAGTATCGGGTTTCTCTGGAAACACCATATATTTT

j_call: TRBJ1-4
clone_size: NA
d_call: TRBD1
v_call: TRBV2
cdr3_aa: CASRNDRGRWEKLFF
cdr3_nt: TGTGCCAGCAGGAACGACAGGGGGCGCTGGGAAAAACTGTTTTTT